This TCR beta chain was found in a study of identifying expanded T cells in peripheral blood. The CDR3 has 13 amino acids. Germline CDR1 reads SGHRS; CDR2 reads YFSETQ. Trimming left V 0 bases short and J 3 bases short, with 3 bases between. This clone has a single count. The table came from immunoSEQ multiplex PCR; TCRdb's copy has only in-frame clones and leaves some out. The sample includes approximately 120,000 clones, over 65% of them seen just once. The source is a person aged 18-69 years in good health. The source material was blood. V is TRBV5-1 and J is TRBJ2-2; no firm D call. CDR3 loop: CASSLGYTGELFF. As DNA, the CDR3 is TGCGCCAGCAGCTTGGGGTACACCGGGGAGCTGTTTTTT.